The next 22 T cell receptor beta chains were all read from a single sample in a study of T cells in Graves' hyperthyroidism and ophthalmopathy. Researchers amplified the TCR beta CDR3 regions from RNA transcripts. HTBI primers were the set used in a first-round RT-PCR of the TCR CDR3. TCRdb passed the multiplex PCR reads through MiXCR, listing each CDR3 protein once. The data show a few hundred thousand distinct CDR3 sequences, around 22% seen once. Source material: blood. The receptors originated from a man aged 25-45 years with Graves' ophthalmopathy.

In DNA, the CDR3 is TGTGCCAGCAGCACCGGGACAGGGGCGGGCGAGCAGTACTTC. Protein sequence: CASSTGTGAGEQYF. J is TRBJ2-7 and V is TRBV6-1; 10 positions agree with TRBD1. V lost 6 bases and J lost 6; bases outside the gene matches: 8. This CDR3 is 14 amino acids long. Germline V gives CDR1 MNHNS, CDR2 SASEGT.

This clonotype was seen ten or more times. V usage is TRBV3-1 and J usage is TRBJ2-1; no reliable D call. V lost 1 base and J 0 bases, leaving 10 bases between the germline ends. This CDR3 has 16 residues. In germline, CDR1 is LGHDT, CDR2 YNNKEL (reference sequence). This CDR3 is CASSQVVHFSYNEQFF. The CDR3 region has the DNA TGTGCCAGCAGCCAAGTGGTCCATTTCTCCTACAATGAGCAGTTCTTC.

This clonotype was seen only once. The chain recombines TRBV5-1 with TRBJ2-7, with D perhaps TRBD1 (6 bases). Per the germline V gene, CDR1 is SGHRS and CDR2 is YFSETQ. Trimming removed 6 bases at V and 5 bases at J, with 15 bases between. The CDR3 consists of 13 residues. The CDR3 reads CASTREGVHEQYF. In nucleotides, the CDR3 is TGCGCCAGCACCAGAGAGGGGGTCCACGAGCAGTACTTC.

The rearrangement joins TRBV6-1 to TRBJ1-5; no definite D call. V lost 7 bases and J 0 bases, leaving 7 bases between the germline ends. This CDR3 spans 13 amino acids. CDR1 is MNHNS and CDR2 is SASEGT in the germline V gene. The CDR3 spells CASKQNSNQPQHF. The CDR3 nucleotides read TGTGCCAGCAAACAAAATAGCAATCAGCCCCAGCATTTT.

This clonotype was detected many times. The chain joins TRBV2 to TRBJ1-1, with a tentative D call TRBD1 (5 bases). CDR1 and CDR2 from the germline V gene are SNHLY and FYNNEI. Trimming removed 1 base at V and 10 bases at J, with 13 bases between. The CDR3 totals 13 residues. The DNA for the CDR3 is TGTGCCAGCAGTGAAGAACAGGCTGCCACAGCTTTCTTT. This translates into CASSEEQAATAFF. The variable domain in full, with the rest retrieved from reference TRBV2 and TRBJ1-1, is EPEVTQTPSHQVTQMGQEVILRCVPISNHLYFYWYRQILGQKVEFLVSFYNNEISEKSEIFDDQFSVERPDGSNFTLKIRSTKLEDSAMYFCASSEEQAATAFFGQGTRLTVV.

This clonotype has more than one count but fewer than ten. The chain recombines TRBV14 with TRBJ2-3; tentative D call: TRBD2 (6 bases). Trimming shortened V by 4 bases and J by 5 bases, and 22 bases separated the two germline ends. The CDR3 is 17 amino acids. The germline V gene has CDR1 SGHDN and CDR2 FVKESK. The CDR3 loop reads CASSRKIAAPREDTQYF. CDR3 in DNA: TGTGCCAGCAGCCGTAAGATAGCGGCCCCCAGGGAAGATACGCAGTATTTT.

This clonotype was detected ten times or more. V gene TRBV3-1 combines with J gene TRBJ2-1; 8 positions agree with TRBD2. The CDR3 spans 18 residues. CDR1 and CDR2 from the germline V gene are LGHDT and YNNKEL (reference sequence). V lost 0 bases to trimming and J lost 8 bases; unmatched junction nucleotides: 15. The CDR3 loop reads CASSQDRVGAGETYEQFF. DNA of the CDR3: TGTGCCAGCAGCCAAGATAGGGTGGGAGCGGGAGAGACCTATGAGCAGTTCTTC.

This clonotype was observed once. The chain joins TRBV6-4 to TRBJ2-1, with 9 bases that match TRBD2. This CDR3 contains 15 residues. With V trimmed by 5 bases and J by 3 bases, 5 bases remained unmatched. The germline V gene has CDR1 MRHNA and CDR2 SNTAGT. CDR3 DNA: TGTGCCAGCAGTACATTAGCGGGGGACTACAATGAGCAGTTCTTC. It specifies CASSTLAGDYNEQFF.

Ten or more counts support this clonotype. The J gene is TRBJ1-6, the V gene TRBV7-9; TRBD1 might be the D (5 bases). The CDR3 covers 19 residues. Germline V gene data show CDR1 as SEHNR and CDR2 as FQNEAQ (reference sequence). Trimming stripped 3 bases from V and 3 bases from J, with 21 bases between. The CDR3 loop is CASSFGHGTPDGYNSPLHF. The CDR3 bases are TGTGCCAGCAGCTTCGGCCACGGGACTCCGGACGGCTATAATTCACCCCTCCACTTT.

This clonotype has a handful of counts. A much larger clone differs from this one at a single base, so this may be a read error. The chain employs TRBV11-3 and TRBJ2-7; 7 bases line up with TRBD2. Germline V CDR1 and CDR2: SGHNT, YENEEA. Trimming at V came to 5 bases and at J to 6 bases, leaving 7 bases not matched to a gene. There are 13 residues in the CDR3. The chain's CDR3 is CASSLGRSGEQYF. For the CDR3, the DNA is TGTGCCAGCAGCCTCGGGAGGAGTGGCGAGCAGTACTTC.

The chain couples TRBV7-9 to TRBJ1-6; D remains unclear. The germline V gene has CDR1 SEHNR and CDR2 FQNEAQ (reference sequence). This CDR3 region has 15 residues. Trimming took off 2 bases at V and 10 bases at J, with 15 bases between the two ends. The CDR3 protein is CASSLRAAEGSPLHF. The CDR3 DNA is TGTGCCAGCAGCTTACGGGCGGCGGAAGGGTCACCCCTCCACTTT.

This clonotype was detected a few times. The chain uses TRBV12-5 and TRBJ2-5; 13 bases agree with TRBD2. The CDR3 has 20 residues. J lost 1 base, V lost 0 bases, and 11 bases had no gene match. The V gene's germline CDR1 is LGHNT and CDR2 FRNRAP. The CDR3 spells CASGLVQRTSGRKIQETQYF. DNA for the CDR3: TGTGCTAGTGGTTTGGTACAGAGGACTAGCGGGAGAAAAATCCAAGAGACCCAGTACTTC. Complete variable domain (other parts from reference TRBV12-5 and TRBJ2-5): DARVTQTPRHKVTEMGQEVTMRCQPILGHNTVFWYRQTMMQGLELLAYFRNRAPLDDSGMPKDRFSAEMPDATLATLKIQPSEPRDSAVYFCASGLVQRTSGRKIQETQYFGPGTRLLVL.

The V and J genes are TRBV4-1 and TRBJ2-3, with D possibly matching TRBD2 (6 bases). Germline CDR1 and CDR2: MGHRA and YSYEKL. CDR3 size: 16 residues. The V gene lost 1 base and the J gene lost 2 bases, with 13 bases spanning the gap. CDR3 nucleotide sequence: TGCGCCAGCAGCCAAGTATTGGGACTCGTCACAGATACGCAGTATTTT. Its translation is CASSQVLGLVTDTQYF.

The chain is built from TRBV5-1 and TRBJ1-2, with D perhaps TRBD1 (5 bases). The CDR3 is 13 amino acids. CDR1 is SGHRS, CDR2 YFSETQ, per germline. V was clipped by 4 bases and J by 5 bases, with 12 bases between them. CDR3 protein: CASSNGTDYGYTF. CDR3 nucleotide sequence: TGCGCCAGCAGCAACGGGACGGATTATGGCTACACCTTC.

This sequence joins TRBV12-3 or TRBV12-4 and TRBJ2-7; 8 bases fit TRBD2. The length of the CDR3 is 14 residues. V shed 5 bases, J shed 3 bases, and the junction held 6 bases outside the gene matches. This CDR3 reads CASSPPGLGYEQYF. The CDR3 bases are TGTGCCAGCAGTCCACCGGGACTAGGCTACGAGCAGTACTTC.

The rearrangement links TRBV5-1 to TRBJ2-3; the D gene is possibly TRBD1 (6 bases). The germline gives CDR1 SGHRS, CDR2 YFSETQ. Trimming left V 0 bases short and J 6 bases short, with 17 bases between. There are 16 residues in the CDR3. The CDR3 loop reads CASSLVAGAISDTQYF. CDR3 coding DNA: TGCGCCAGCAGCTTGGTCGCAGGGGCGATTTCGGATACGCAGTATTTT.

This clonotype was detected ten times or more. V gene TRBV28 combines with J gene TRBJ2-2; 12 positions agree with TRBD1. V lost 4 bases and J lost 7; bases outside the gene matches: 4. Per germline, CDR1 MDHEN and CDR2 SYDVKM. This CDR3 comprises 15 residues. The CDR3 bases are TGTGCCAGCAGTTCCGGGACAGGGGGCGGCGGGGAGCTGTTTTTT. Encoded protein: CASSSGTGGGGELFF.

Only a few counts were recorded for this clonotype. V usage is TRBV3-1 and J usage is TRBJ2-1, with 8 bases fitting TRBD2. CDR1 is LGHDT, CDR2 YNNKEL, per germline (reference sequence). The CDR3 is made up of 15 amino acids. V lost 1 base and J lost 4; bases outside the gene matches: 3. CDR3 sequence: CASSQVGGGYNEQFF. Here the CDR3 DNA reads TGTGCCAGCAGCCAAGTCGGGGGGGGGTACAATGAGCAGTTCTTC.

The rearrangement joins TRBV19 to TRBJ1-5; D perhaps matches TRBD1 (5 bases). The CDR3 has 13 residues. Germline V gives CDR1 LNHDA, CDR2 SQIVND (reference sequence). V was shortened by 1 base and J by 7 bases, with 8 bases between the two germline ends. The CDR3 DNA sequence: TGTGCCAGTAGTATAGCGGGGGGGCAGCCCCAGCATTTT. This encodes CASSIAGGQPQHF.

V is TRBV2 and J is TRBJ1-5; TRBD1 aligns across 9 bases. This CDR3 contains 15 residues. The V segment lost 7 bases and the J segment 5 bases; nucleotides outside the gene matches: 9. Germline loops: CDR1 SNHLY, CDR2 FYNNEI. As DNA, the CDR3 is TGTGCCAGCAAGACCGGGACAGGGTTTGATCAGCCCCAGCATTTT. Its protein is CASKTGTGFDQPQHF.

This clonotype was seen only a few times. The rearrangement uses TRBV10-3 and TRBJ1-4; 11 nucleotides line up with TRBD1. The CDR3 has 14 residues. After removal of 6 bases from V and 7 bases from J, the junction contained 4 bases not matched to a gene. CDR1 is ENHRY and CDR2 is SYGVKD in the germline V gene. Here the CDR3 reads CAISGQGAGEKLFF. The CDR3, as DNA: TGTGCCATCAGCGGACAGGGGGCAGGTGAAAAACTGTTTTTT.

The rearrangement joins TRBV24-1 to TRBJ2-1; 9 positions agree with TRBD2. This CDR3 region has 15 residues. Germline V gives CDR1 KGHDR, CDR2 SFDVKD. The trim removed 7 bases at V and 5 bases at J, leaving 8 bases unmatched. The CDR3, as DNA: TGTGCCACCAGGGGGGAAGCGGGAGGTGACAATGAGCAGTTCTTC. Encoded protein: CATRGEAGGDNEQFF.